Below, 2 T cell receptor beta chains from the same sample are listed, as sequenced in a study of TIL therapy for anti-PD-1-resistant metastatic lung cancer. This was the immunoSEQ v3 assay. Generated by immunoSEQ multiplex PCR, the TCRdb table keeps only in-frame clones and is missing some. Among tens of thousands of clones, 70% to 80% were seen once, and the ten largest hold around 4.8%. The sample's time point: pre-treatment sample, taken before nivolumab and TIL therapy. Sequenced here: blood, sampled at baseline. The receptors come from a woman aged 30 to 85 with non-small cell lung cancer.

The chain couples TRBV2 to TRBJ1-3, with D perhaps matching TRBD1 (5 bases). Per germline, CDR1 SNHLY and CDR2 FYNNEI. Trimming removed 6 bases at V and 2 bases at J, with 8 bases between. The length of the CDR3 is 13 residues. CDR3 residues: CASRQGPGNTIYF. The CDR3, as DNA: TGTGCCAGCAGGCAGGGCCCTGGAAACACCATATATTTT.

This clone was seen once. This sequence joins TRBV5-4 and TRBJ1-5; D gene unclear. CDR1 is SGHNT and CDR2 is YYREEE in the germline V gene (reference sequence). There are 13 residues in the CDR3. Trimming shortened V by 4 bases and J by 5 bases, and 10 bases separated the two germline ends. DNA for the CDR3: TGTGCCAGCAGCGAATGGGGAGATCAGCCCCAGCATTTT. It specifies CASSEWGDQPQHF.